These 19 T cell receptor beta chains were all obtained from the same sample, sequenced in a study of T-cell reconstitution after alpha-beta-depleted transplantation in children. Unique molecular identifiers were incorporated during preparation of the TCRbeta library. TCRdb processed the PCR reads anew with MiXCR; each CDR3 protein has one entry. This table holds approximately 980,000 distinct CDR3 sequences, around 30% found once. The input for sequencing was PBMCs, mostly from graft donor cells, taken 360 days after TCRalphabeta/CD19-depleted stem cell transplant. These receptors came from a boy under two years old who had a stem cell transplant for SCID, so the T cells may come from the graft donor.

The genes are TRBV29-1 and TRBJ2-2; weak D call: TRBD1 (6 bases). Germline CDR1 and CDR2: SQVTM and ANQGSEA. The CDR3 is 14 amino acids. The V and J ends lost 6 bases and 5 bases respectively, with 16 bases between them. The CDR3 nucleotides read TGCAGCGTGCAAGGAGACAGGAGAACCGGGGAGCTGTTTTTT. Translating it yields CSVQGDRRTGELFF.

This clonotype was detected only a few times. The chain links TRBV18 to TRBJ2-5; the D gene is possibly TRBD1 (5 bases). Germline lookup yields CDR1 KGHSH and CDR2 LQKENI. This CDR3 contains 13 residues. V was shortened by 3 bases and J by 9 bases, with 14 bases between the two germline ends. CDR3 loop: CASSPGLATAQYF. The CDR3 DNA reads as TGTGCCAGCTCACCGGGGCTTGCGACGGCCCAGTACTTC.

J is TRBJ2-3 and V is TRBV29-1, with D unresolved. This CDR3 contains 16 residues. Germline V gives CDR1 SQVTM, CDR2 ANQGSEA. V shed 0 bases and J shed 2 bases, with 15 bases lying between them. The DNA for the CDR3 is TGCAGCGTTGAAGACGGACCGTCCGCTTACACAGATACGCAGTATTTT. This translates into CSVEDGPSAYTDTQYF.

The gene calls are TRBV5-1 and TRBJ2-7; TRBD1 aligns across 7 bases. Trimming took 4 bases from V and 7 from J; bases not matched to a gene: 11. The CDR3 length is 14 residues. Germline V lookup: CDR1 SGHRS, CDR2 YFSETQ. The CDR3 nucleotides are TGCGCCAGCAGCGAGAGGGGGCAATCTGGAGAGCAGTACTTC. Translating gives CASSERGQSGEQYF.

The sample holds one count of this clonotype. V is TRBV7-6 and J is TRBJ2-7, with TRBD1 matching 8 bases. V lost 5 bases, J lost 0 bases, and 6 bases stayed unmatched. The CDR3 sequence is 15 residues long. CDR1 and CDR2 from the germline V gene are SGHVS and FNYEAQ. CDR3 loop: CASSVGDRYSYEQYF. CDR3 bases: TGTGCCAGCAGCGTAGGGGACAGGTACTCCTACGAGCAGTACTTC.

In this sample, this clonotype turned up a few times. CDR3 sequence: CSASRGGYYEQYF. CDR3 DNA sequence: TGCAGTGCTAGTAGAGGGGGTTACTACGAGCAGTACTTC. The rearrangement links TRBV20-1 to TRBJ2-7; possibly TRBD1 for D (6 bases). The V gene's germline CDR1 is DFQATT and CDR2 SNEGSKA (reference sequence). The CDR3 has 13 amino acids. V was cut by 3 bases and J by 3 bases, with 12 bases left in between.

This clonotype has more than one count but fewer than ten. The V and J genes are TRBV27 and TRBJ2-7; D might be TRBD1 (5 bases). This CDR3 is built from 14 residues. Germline V gene lookup returns CDR1 MNHEY and CDR2 SMNVEV (reference sequence). With 3 bases removed from V and 3 bases from J, the gap between germline ends came to 12 bases. The CDR3 spells CASSLGQEFYEQYF. The DNA of the CDR3 is TGTGCCAGCAGTTTGGGGCAGGAGTTCTACGAGCAGTACTTC.

The sample holds a few counts of this clonotype. The chain recombines TRBV5-1 with TRBJ1-1; the match to TRBD1 covers 9 bases. There are 15 residues in the CDR3. The germline V gene encodes CDR1 SGHRS and CDR2 YFSETQ. With V trimmed by 4 bases and J by 1 base, 5 bases remained unmatched. CDR3 sequence reads: CASSLGQGPNTEAFF. DNA of the CDR3: TGCGCCAGCAGCCTGGGACAGGGCCCGAACACTGAAGCTTTCTTT.

The chain joins TRBV29-1 to TRBJ2-2; tentatively, D is TRBD2 (6 bases). Trimming took off 3 bases at V and 4 bases at J, with 9 bases between the two ends. The V gene's germline CDR1 is SQVTM and CDR2 ANQGSEA. The CDR3 sequence is 13 residues long. This CDR3 is CSVDQGLTGELFF. For the CDR3, the DNA is TGCAGCGTTGACCAGGGACTCACCGGGGAGCTGTTTTTT.

This clonotype has ten or more counts. The chain couples TRBV29-1 to TRBJ2-3; no definite D call. Germline CDR1 and CDR2: SQVTM and ANQGSEA. The CDR3 sequence is 16 residues long. With 3 bases removed from V and 0 bases from J, the gap between germline ends came to 16 bases. The CDR3 is CSVDPSDTFSTDTQYF. CDR3 DNA sequence: TGCAGCGTTGATCCTTCAGACACCTTCAGCACAGATACGCAGTATTTT.

This clonotype was counted only a few times. This sequence joins TRBV11-2 and TRBJ1-3; D is ambiguous. V dropped 1 base and J dropped 4 bases, with 8 bases sitting between them. The CDR3 runs to 14 residues. Germline V gene sequence: CDR1 SGHAT, CDR2 FQNNGV. The CDR3 region is CASSLASRGNTIYF. CDR3 sequence (DNA): TGTGCCAGCAGCTTAGCAAGTCGCGGAAACACCATATATTTT.

This chain connects TRBV29-1 to TRBJ2-5; a weak D match, TRBD1 (5 bases). This CDR3 is built from 12 residues. Looked up from germline, CDR1 is SQVTM and CDR2 is ANQGSEA. Trimming cost V 6 bases and J 4 bases, with 12 bases left between them. The CDR3 spells CSVAPRAETQYF. In DNA form, the CDR3 reads TGCAGCGTGGCCCCCAGGGCAGAGACCCAGTACTTC.

The chain recombines TRBV27 with TRBJ1-1, with TRBD1 as a possible D gene (5 bases). Trimming took 6 bases from V and 2 from J, leaving 19 bases between them. Germline V CDR1 and CDR2: MNHEY, SMNVEV (reference sequence). The CDR3 runs to 16 residues. CDR3 sequence: CASRPDGGGLNTEAFF. In DNA, the CDR3 is TGTGCCAGCAGGCCCGACGGGGGGGGTCTAAACACTGAAGCTTTCTTT.

The chain employs TRBV20-1 and TRBJ2-7; maybe TRBD2 (6 bases). Trimming took 2 bases from V and 4 from J, leaving 9 bases between them. Germline loops: CDR1 DFQATT, CDR2 SNEGSKA (reference sequence). The CDR3 totals 12 residues. This CDR3 reads CSARKLAYEQYF. Here the CDR3 DNA reads TGCAGTGCTAGAAAACTAGCTTACGAGCAGTACTTC.

This chain connects TRBV7-8 to TRBJ1-1; no clear D. V lost 8 bases and J 0 bases, leaving 10 bases between the germline ends. The CDR3 sequence is 13 residues long. Germline assignment: CDR1 SGHVS and CDR2 FQNEAQ. CDR3 in amino acids: CASHQVLNTEAFF. DNA for the CDR3: TGTGCCAGCCATCAGGTATTGAACACTGAAGCTTTCTTT.

This chain joins TRBV5-5 and TRBJ2-7, with 7 bases fitting TRBD1. This CDR3 is 16 amino acids long. The germline V gene encodes CDR1 SGHKS and CDR2 YYEKEE (reference sequence). V lost 1 base to trimming and J lost 0 bases; unmatched junction nucleotides: 7. The CDR3 here is CASSLIQGVSSYEQYF. DNA for the CDR3: TGTGCCAGCAGCTTGATTCAGGGGGTATCCTCCTACGAGCAGTACTTC.

The rearrangement uses TRBV9 and TRBJ2-6; 7 bases align to TRBD1. Germline loops: CDR1 SGDLS, CDR2 YYNGEE. The length of the CDR3 is 18 residues. V was clipped by 2 bases and J by 0 bases; unmatched bases: 8. Here the CDR3 reads CASSVAGGLASGANVLTF. The CDR3 nucleotides read TGTGCCAGCAGCGTGGCAGGGGGTCTAGCCTCTGGGGCCAACGTCCTGACTTTC.

The chain has TRBV4-1 and TRBJ2-7; TRBD1 might be the D (6 bases). Trimming stripped 1 base from V and 4 bases from J, with 14 bases between. From germline, CDR1 is MGHRA and CDR2 YSYEKL. The CDR3 length is 15 residues. CDR3 in DNA: TGCGCCAGCAGCCAAGTGTCACAGGGCTTTTACGAGCAGTACTTC. Amino acids: CASSQVSQGFYEQYF.

This clonotype was picked up a small number of times. The J gene is TRBJ2-3, the V gene TRBV7-2; D perhaps matches TRBD2 (7 bases). V gave up 1 base and J gave up 1 base, with 15 bases separating them. Germline assignment: CDR1 SGHTA and CDR2 FQGNSA. The CDR3 has 17 amino acids. The CDR3 reads CASSLGYRAGGTDTQYF. As DNA, the CDR3 is TGTGCCAGCAGCTTAGGGTACAGGGCGGGGGGCACAGATACGCAGTATTTT.